The sequence of this T cell receptor (beta chain) was determined in a study of cytomegalovirus exposure and HLA in healthy donors. This clone has a single count. The PCR ran on 60 Vbeta and 13 Jbeta primers. Method: immunoSEQ multiplex PCR; TCRdb's copy keeps in-frame clones and lacks some. The table shows tens of thousands of clones, with around 73% occurring only once. Germline V gene lookup returns CDR1 LNHDA and CDR2 SQIVND (reference sequence). Trimming took 8 bases from V and 2 from J; bases not matched to a gene: 4. The CDR3 has 13 amino acids. The chain employs TRBV19 and TRBJ2-7, with 9 bases lining up with TRBD1. The sample comprised PBMCs. This receptor was obtained from a woman aged 40 to 50 in good health and CMV-seropositive. The chain's CDR3 is CASGRQGAYEQYF. DNA for the CDR3: TGTGCCAGTGGAAGACAGGGGGCCTACGAGCAGTACTTC.